The present T cell receptor (beta chain) was sequenced within a study of T cell responses to AZD1222 COVID-19 vaccine. Points from the study as a whole: Spike-wide vaccine-associated CD4 TCRs dominated at 160-218 and 743-854. In all cases, repertoires were sampled only after the peak T cell response. Spike-specific TCR breadth and depth both grew after two AZD1222 doses.

Here immunoSEQ multiplex PCR was the method, and the copy in TCRdb shows in-frame clones only, minus some. Of about 100,000 clones in the sample, 88% were seen once. A single count supports this clone. Its target is unknown. The CDR3 contains 16 residues. The chain employs TRBV21-1 and TRBJ1-6. TRBV21-1 is listed as a pseudogene. The material was peripheral blood, obtained on day 0 of AZD1222 vaccination. The sequence derives from an adult in good health. CDR3 nucleotide sequence: TGTGCCAGCAGCAGACGGAGGGAGACCCTAGATTCACCCCTCCACTTT. This translates into CASSRRRETLDSPLHF.